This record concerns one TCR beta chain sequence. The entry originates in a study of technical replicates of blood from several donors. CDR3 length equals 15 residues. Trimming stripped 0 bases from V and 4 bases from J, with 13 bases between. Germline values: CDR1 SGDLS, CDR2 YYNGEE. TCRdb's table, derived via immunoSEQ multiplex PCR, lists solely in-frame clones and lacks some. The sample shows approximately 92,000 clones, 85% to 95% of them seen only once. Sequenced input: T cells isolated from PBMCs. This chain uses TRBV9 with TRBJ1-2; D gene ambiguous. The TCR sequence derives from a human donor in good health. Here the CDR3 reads CASSVGGNSGYGYTF. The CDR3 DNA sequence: TGTGCCAGCAGCGTAGGTGGAAATAGCGGCTATGGCTACACCTTC.